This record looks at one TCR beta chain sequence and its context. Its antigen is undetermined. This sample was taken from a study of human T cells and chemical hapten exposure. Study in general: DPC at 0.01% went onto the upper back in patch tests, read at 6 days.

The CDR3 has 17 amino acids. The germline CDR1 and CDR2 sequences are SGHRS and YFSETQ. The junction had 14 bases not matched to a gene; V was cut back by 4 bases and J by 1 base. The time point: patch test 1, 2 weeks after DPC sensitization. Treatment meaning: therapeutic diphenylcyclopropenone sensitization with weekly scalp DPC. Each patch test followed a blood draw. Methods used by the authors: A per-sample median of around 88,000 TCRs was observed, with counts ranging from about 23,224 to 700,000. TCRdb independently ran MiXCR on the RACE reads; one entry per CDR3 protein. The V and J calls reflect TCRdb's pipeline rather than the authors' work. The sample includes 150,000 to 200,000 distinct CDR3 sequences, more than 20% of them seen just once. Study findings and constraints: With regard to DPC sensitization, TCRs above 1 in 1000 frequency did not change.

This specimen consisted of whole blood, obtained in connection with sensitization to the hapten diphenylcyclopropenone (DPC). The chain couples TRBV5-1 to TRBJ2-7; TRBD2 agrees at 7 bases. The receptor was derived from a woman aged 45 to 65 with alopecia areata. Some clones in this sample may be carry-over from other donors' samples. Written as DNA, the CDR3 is TGCGCCAGCAGCCCGGAGGGGAGCGGGGACTTTTCCTACGAGCAGTACTTC. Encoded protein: CASSPEGSGDFSYEQYF.